This T cell receptor (beta chain) stems from a study of CD8 T cells in ankylosing spondylitis. The study, taken as a whole, reports: Ankylosing spondylitis blood seemed to carry a telltale TCR beta motif made of seven or eight highly homologous variants. Previously reported in reactive arthritis synovial fluid and blood were some of the motif variants. Disease-associated clones were reportedly significantly overrepresented in matched ankylosing spondylitis synovial fluid.

The authors made TCR beta libraries by quantitative 5'-RACE with molecular barcodes. From the 5' RACE reads, TCRdb called clonotypes with MiXCR, one entry per CDR3 protein. The sample has a few hundred thousand distinct CDR3 sequences; more than 20% are singletons. CDR1 SGDLS and CDR2 YYNGEE come from the germline V gene. Trimming shortened V by 3 bases and J by 7 bases, and 22 bases separated the two germline ends. The CDR3 sequence is 17 residues long. To note about this clonotype: The target antigen is unknown.

This clonotype was obtained from a male donor with ankylosing spondylitis or in good health (not recorded which). The V call is TRBV9, the J call TRBJ1-4; the D gene is possibly TRBD1 (6 bases). The sample consisted of blood, either unsorted or a sorted T cell fraction (not recorded which). DNA for the CDR3: TGTGCCAGCAGCGCCCCCGTAGGGGGGTGGTATTGTGAAAAACTGTTTTTT. Translation: CASSAPVGGWYCEKLFF.